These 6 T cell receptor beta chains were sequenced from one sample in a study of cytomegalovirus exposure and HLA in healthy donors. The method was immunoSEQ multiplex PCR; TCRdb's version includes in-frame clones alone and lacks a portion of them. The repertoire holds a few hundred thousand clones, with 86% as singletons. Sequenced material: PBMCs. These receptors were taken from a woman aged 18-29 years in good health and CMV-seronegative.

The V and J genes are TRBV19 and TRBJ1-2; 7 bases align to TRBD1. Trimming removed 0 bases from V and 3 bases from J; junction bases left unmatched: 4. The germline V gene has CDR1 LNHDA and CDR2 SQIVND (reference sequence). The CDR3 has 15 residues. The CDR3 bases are TGTGCCAGTAGTATAGATTTGGGGACAGACTATGGCTACACCTTC. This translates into CASSIDLGTDYGYTF.

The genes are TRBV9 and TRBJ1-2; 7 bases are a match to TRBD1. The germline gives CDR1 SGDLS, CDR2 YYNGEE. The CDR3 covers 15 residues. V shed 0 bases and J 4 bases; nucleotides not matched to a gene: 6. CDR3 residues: CASSVEGRGVYGYTF. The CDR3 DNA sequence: TGTGCCAGCAGCGTAGAGGGCAGGGGGGTCTATGGCTACACCTTC.

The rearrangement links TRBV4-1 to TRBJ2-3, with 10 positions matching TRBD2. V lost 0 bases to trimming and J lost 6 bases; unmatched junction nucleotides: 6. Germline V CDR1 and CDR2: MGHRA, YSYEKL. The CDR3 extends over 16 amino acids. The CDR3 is CASSQEPSGRSDTQYF. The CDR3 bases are TGCGCCAGCAGCCAAGAGCCTAGCGGGAGATCCGATACGCAGTATTTT.

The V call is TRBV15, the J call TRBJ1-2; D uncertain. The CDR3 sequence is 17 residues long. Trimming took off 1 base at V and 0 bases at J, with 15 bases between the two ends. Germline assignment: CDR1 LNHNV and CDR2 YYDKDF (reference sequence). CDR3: CATSRGGEYSANYGYTF. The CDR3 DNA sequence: TGTGCCACCAGCAGAGGTGGGGAGTATTCAGCTAACTATGGCTACACCTTC. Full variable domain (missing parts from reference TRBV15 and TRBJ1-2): DAMVIQNPRYQVTQFGKPVTLSCSQTLNHNVMYWYQQKSSQAPKLLFHYYDKDFNNEADTPDNFQSRRPNTSFCFLDIRSPGLGDTAMYLCATSRGGEYSANYGYTFGSGTRLTVV.

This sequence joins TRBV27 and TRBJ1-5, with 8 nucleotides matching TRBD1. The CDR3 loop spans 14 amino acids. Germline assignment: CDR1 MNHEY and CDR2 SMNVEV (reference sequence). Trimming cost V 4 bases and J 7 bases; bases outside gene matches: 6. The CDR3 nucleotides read TGTGCCAGCAGTTCGACAGGGGCGCACCAGCCCCAGCATTTT. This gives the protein CASSSTGAHQPQHF.

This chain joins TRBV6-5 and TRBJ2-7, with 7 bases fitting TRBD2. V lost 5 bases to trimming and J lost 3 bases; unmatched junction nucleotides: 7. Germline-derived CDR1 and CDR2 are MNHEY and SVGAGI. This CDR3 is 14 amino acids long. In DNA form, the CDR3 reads TGTGCCAGCAGTCGCCGTGGGGGGGTCTACGAGCAGTACTTC. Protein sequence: CASSRRGGVYEQYF.